What follows is one T cell receptor beta chain and its context. Its antigen is undetermined. Random hexamers served to reverse transcribe roughly 0.45 to 1 ug RNA. Amplification of TCR beta CDR3 used immunoSEQ multiplex PCR across 54 Vbeta and 13 Jbeta. TCRdb re-called the immunoSEQ multiplex PCR reads through MiXCR, storing one row per CDR3 protein. Here the sample spans about 400,000 distinct CDR3 sequences, 85% to 90% being singletons. The CDR3 sequence is 13 residues long. In germline, CDR1 is MDHEN, CDR2 SYDVKM. J gave up 8 bases and V 3 bases, and 4 bases lay outside the gene matches. CD8+ and CD4+ T cells from blood underwent TCR beta sequencing. Negative isolation yielded CD4+ and CD8+ T cells, and FACS enriched TEMRA cells. The source of the sample is a study of CD8 T cells in Susac syndrome. Regarding the study as a whole: In its TCR sequencing and HLA analysis, the study acknowledged that the number of individuals was relatively small.

This chain links TRBV28 with TRBJ2-1, with 7 bases lining up with TRBD1. This TCR was sampled from a human donor with multiple sclerosis. The sequenced sample consisted of CD8+ T cells from PBMCs. The CDR3 reads CASSFGTDDEQFF. In nucleotides, the CDR3 is TGTGCCAGCAGTTTCGGGACAGATGATGAGCAGTTCTTC.